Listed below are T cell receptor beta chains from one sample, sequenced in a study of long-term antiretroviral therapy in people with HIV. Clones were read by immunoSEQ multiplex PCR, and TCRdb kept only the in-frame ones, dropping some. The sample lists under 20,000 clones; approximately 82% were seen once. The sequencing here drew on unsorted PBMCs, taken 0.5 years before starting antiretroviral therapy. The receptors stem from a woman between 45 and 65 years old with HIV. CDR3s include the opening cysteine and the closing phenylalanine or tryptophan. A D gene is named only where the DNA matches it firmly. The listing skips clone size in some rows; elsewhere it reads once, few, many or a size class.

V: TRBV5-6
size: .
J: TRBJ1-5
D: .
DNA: TGTGCCAGCAGCTTCAGTTCCGGCAATCAGCCCCAGCATTTT
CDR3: CASSFSSGNQPQHF

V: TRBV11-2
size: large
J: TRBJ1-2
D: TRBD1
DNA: TGTGCCAGCAGCCCAGGGGGCGGCGGTGGCTACACCTTC
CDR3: CASSPGGGGGYTF

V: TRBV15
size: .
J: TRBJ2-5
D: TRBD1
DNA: TGTGCCACCAGCAGAGATCGCGCCCTTGGGACAGGGGGTATTGGGACCCAGTACTTC
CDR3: CATSRDRALGTGGIGTQYF

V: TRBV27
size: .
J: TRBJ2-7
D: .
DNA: TGTGCCAGCAGTTTATCGAACTCCTACGAGCAGTACTTC
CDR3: CASSLSNSYEQYF

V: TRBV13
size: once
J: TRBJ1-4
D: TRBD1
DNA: TGTGCCAGCAGTCTTGGGACAGGGGCGGGTATTAGTGAAAAACTGTTTTTT
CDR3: CASSLGTGAGISEKLFF

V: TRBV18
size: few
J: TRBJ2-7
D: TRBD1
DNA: TGTGCCAGCTCACGGGAAGGGGGCAGCTCCTACGAGCAGTACTTC
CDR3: CASSREGGSSYEQYF

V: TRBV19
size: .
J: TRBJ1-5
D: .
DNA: TGTGCCACCTCCGGGGGGGAGGGAGGAAATCAGCCCCAGCATTTT
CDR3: CATSGGEGGNQPQHF

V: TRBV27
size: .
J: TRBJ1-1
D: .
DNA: TGTGCCAGCAGTCCGGGGACTGAAGCTTTCTTT
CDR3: CASSPGTEAFF

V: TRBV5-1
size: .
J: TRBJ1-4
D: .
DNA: TGCGCCAGCAGCTTGGAGGAGTGGTCAACTAATGAAAAACTGTTTTTT
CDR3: CASSLEEWSTNEKLFF

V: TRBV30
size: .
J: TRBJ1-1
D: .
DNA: TGTGCCTGGACAGTCATCACTGAAGCTTTCTTT
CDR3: CAWTVITEAFF

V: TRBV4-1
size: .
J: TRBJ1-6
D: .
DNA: TGCGCCAGCAGCAAGCCTGGGACGGGAAGCTCCTATAATTCACCCCTCCACTTT
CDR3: CASSKPGTGSSYNSPLHF

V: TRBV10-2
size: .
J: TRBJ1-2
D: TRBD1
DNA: TGCGCCAGCAGTCGGGGACAGGGGGCGGGAGGCTACACCTTC
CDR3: CASSRGQGAGGYTF

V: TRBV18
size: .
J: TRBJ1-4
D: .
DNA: TGTGCCAGCTCACCATCAGGGGTGAGAGAAAAACTGTTTTTT
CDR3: CASSPSGVREKLFF

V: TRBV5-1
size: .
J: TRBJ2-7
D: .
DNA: TGCGCCAGCAGCTTGGGCGGGAACTCCTACGAGCAGTACTTC
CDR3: CASSLGGNSYEQYF

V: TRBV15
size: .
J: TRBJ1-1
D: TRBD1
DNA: TGTGCCACCAGCGTGGGGGCAGGGGGCGTTAAGTTGGAAGCTTTCTTT
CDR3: CATSVGAGGVKLEAFF

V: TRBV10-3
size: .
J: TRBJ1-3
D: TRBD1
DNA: TGTGCCATCAGTGAGTCCCCCAGGGGGACCTCTGGAAACACCATATATTTT
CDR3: CAISESPRGTSGNTIYF

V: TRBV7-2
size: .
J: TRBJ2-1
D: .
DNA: TGTGCCAGCAGCCTCGCCACCGGACAGCCTCCCTTCTTC
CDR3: CASSLATGQPPFF

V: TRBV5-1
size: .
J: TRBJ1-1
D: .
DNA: TGCGCCAGCGCGCCCAGTCCGGGCACTGAAGCTTTCTTT
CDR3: CASAPSPGTEAFF

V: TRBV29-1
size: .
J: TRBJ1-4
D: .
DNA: TGCAGCGTTGAGGGAGACGAAAAACTGTTTTTT
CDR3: CSVEGDEKLFF

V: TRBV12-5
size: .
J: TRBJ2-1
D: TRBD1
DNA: TGTGCTAGTGGCCCCTCGGCGGGACAGGGGGACAATGAGCAGTTCTTC
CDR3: CASGPSAGQGDNEQFF

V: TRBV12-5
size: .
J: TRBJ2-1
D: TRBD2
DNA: TGTGCTAGTGGTCTACCATTGAGCGGGGGGGCCGGCAATGAGCAGTTCTTC
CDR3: CASGLPLSGGAGNEQFF

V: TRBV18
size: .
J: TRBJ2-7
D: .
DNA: TGTGCCAGCTCACCACGAAGGACCGAGGGATCCTACGAGCAGTACTTC
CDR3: CASSPRRTEGSYEQYF

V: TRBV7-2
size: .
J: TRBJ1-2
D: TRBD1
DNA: TGTGCCAGCAGCTTAAACGGCCAGGGGGCTTTTGGCTACACCTTC
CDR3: CASSLNGQGAFGYTF

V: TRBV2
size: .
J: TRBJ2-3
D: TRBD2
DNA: TGTGCCAGCGGGACCGACGGGGGGGCTTCACAAGGGCAGTATTTT
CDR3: CASGTDGGASQGQYF

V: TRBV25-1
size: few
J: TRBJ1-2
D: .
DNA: TGTGCCAGCAGTGGGACCTCCTATGGCTACACCTTC
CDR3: CASSGTSYGYTF

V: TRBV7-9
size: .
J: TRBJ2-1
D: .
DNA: TGTGCCAGCAGCCTCAACCCCCAGGGTTGGAATGAGCAGTTCTTC
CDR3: CASSLNPQGWNEQFF

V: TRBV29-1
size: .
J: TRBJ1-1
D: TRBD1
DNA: TGCAGCGCTTTTACAGGGGCCCACACTGAAGCTTTCTTT
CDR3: CSAFTGAHTEAFF

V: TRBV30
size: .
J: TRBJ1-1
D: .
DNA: TGTGCCATGAGCAGACAGGCGATGAACACTGAAGCTTTCTTT
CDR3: CAMSRQAMNTEAFF

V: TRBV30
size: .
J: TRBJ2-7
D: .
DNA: TGTGCCTGGAGTGAGGACAGCCTCTCCTACGAGCAGTACTTC
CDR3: CAWSEDSLSYEQYF

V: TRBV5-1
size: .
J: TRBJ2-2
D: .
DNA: TGCGCCAGCAGCTTGGAGAGCTTCGTCACCGGGGAGCTGTTTTTT
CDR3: CASSLESFVTGELFF

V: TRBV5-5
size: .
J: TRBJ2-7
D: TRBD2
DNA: TGTGCCAGCAGCTCCACTAGCGGGGGGACCTACGAGCAGTACTTC
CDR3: CASSSTSGGTYEQYF

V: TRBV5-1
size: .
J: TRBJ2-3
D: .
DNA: TGCGCCAGCAGCTTGGGGGCATCATCTAGCACAGATACGCAGTATTTT
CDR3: CASSLGASSSTDTQYF

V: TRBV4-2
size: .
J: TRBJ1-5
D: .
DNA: TGTGCCAGCAGCCAAGGACCGGAACCAAATCAGCCCCAGCATTTT
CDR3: CASSQGPEPNQPQHF

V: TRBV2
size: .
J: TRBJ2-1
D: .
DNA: TGTGCCAGCAATCCGGAGGCTTACAATGAGCAGTTCTTC
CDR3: CASNPEAYNEQFF

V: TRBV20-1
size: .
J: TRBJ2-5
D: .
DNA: TGCAGTGCTAGCGATAGGGAGACCCAGTACTTC
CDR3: CSASDRETQYF

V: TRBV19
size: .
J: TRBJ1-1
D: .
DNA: TGTGCCAGTACCCGATCTGGGGTGAACACTGAAGCTTTCTTT
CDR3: CASTRSGVNTEAFF

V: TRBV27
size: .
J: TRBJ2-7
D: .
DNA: TGTGCCAGCGGACCGGGTGGCCCTGACTACGAGCAGTACTTC
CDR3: CASGPGGPDYEQYF

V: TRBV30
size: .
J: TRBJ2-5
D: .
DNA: TGTGCCTGGAGTCGGGACAAGTTACAAGAGACCCAGTACTTC
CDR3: CAWSRDKLQETQYF

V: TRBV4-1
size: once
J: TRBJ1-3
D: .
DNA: TGCGCCAGCAGCCACGGCAGCTCTGGAAACACCATATATTTT
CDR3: CASSHGSSGNTIYF